This entry lists 2 T cell receptor beta chains sequenced from one sample in a study of T cell responses to AZD1222 COVID-19 vaccine. Sequenced by immunoSEQ multiplex PCR; TCRdb stores in-frame clones only, minus some. The sample consists of over 95,000 clones, about 86% of them appearing once. The sequencing here drew on peripheral blood, taken on day 0 of AZD1222 vaccination. Receptors were obtained from an adult in good health.

The CDR3 loop is CASSLLGDSGSRETQYF. In DNA form, the CDR3 reads TGTGCCAGCAGCCTCCTCGGGGATAGCGGGAGTAGAGAGACCCAGTACTTC. This chain uses TRBV4-2 with TRBJ2-5; 9 bases align to TRBD2. V trimming: 4 bases; J trimming: 4 bases; junction bases outside the gene matches: 13. The CDR3 contains 17 residues. Germline assignment: CDR1 LGHNA and CDR2 YNFKEQ.

The chain has TRBV28 and TRBJ2-6; D call uncertain. Trimming shortened V by 8 bases and J by 4 bases, and 18 bases separated the two germline ends. Germline CDR1 MDHEN, CDR2 SYDVKM. This CDR3 contains 16 residues. The CDR3 spells CASLPSRLRGANVLTF. The CDR3 DNA sequence: TGTGCCAGCCTGCCTTCCAGGTTAAGAGGGGCCAACGTCCTGACTTTC.